The T cell receptor beta chain under discussion was sequenced for a study of T cell responses to AZD1222 COVID-19 vaccine. Points from the study as a whole: Baseline serology detected seropositivity in only six AZD1222 recipients. Epitopes outside B.1.351 and B.1.1.7 mutated regions reportedly drew nearly half of spike TCRs. Clonal diversity may have been underestimated in mostly white British donors.

About this clone itself: Its antigen is still unknown.

The germline V gene has CDR1 SGDLS and CDR2 YYNGEE. V was pared by 0 bases and J by 6 bases, with 7 bases of the junction left unmatched. The CDR3 runs 16 residues. TCRdb's copy holds only in-frame clones and misses some; the assay was immunoSEQ multiplex PCR. Of roughly 200,000 clones in the sample, 85% to 90% were seen once. Sequenced here: peripheral blood, sampled on day 0 of AZD1222 vaccination. The chain uses TRBV9 and TRBJ2-1; 9 bases map to TRBD2. This sequence originates from an adult in good health. This CDR3 is CASSVDPSGTSNEQFF. DNA of the CDR3: TGTGCCAGCAGCGTAGATCCTAGCGGGACTTCCAATGAGCAGTTCTTC.